Following are 12 T cell receptor beta chains from one sample sequenced in a study of tumor-infiltrating lymphocytes in primary liver carcinoma. Total RNA amounting to around 530 ng was the source from which TCR beta cDNA was made with a constant-region primer. Three-round nested multiplex PCR performed with slightly modified ARM-PCR produced the TCR beta libraries. Investigators reported that the first two PCR rounds, at 10 cycles each, used TRBV1-TRBV30 forward primers with a C-beta reverse primer. MiXCR was run by TCRdb on the multiplex PCR reads, yielding one entry per CDR3 protein. The table records about 78,000 distinct CDR3 sequences, 71% of them present only once. Unsorted bulk tissue, roughly 19-34 mg of it, served as the source for co-extraction of RNA and DNA. The sequenced material came from liver tumor tissue from sampling region 4. Subset given: tumor region T4, right-lateral pole. All receptors derive from a woman in her sixties or seventies with primary liver carcinoma and hepatitis B virus infection.

This clonotype was seen a single time. Relative to the germline gene, one junction end is altered; a read error may explain this. The chain joins TRBV28 to TRBJ2-2, with a tentative D call TRBD2 (5 bases). Germline CDR1 is MDHEN and CDR2 is SYDVKM. This CDR3 region has 16 residues. CDR3 sequence (DNA): TGTGCCAGGAGTTTTTGGCCTAGCTGGAACACCGGGGAGCTGTTTTTT. Translation gives CARSFWPSWNTGELFF. The full variable domain, with the rest looked up from reference TRBV28 and TRBJ2-2, is DVKVTQSSRYLVKRTGEKVFLECVQDMDHENMFWYRQDPGLGLRLIYFSYDVKMKEKGDIPEGYSVSREKKERFSLILESASTNQTSMYLCARSFWPSWNTGELFFGEGSRLTVL.

With regard to this clonotype: At one boundary the junction diverges from the germline segment, which might be a read error. The chain uses TRBV11-2 and TRBJ2-7; D tentatively fits TRBD1 or TRBD2 (5 bases each). CDR1 SGHAT and CDR2 FQNNGV come from the germline V gene. The CDR3 loop spans 12 amino acids. DNA of the CDR3: TGTGCCAGCGGGGGTATCTCCTACGTGCAGTGCTTC. Translation: CASGGISYVQCF.

This clonotype appeared a single time. An end of the junction does not agree with germline; a read error may underlie this. The chain combines TRBV6-5 with TRBJ1-2, with 7 bases lining up with TRBD1. Germline V lookup: CDR1 MNHEY, CDR2 SVGAGI. There are 11 residues in the CDR3. CDR3 residues: CASSNRGVYTF. In DNA form, the CDR3 reads TGTGCCAGCAGCAACAGGGGTGTCTACACATTC.

In the case of this clonotype: This may be a read error, as it is one base from a much larger clone. The chain employs TRBV29-1 and TRBJ2-5; D ambiguous. Per the germline V gene, CDR1 is SQVTM and CDR2 is ANQGSEA. The CDR3 totals 12 residues. The CDR3 nucleotides read TGCAGCGTTCCACTGGGCGTGGAGACCCAGCACTTC. Protein product: CSVPLGVETQHF.

Remarks on this clonotype: With a much larger clone just one base away, this may be a read error. This sequence joins TRBV29-1 and TRBJ2-7; D is unclear. The V end was cut by 0 bases, the J end by 0 bases, with 12 bases between. This CDR3 has 15 amino acids. Germline CDR1 is SQVTM and CDR2 is ANQGSEA. The CDR3 DNA sequence: TGCAGCGTTGAAGATCCGTTTAGCAGCTCCTACGAGCAGTACTTC. Its protein is CSVEDPFSSSYEQYF.

This clonotype occurred once. A read error may produce the germline difference seen at one junction end. The chain is built from TRBV11-2 and TRBJ2-1; 13 nucleotides line up with TRBD2. The CDR3 length is 17 residues. Germline CDR1 reads SGHAT; CDR2 reads FQNNGV. The CDR3 spells CANSRILAGGPVDEQFF. The DNA of the CDR3 is TGTGCCAACAGCAGGATACTAGCGGGAGGGCCGGTGGATGAGCAGTTCTTC.

The J gene is TRBJ2-3, the V gene TRBV6-5, with D tentatively TRBD2 (5 bases). V lost 8 bases and J 8 bases, leaving 20 bases between the germline ends. Germline CDR1 is MNHEY and CDR2 is SVGAGI. This CDR3 comprises 14 residues. CDR3 nucleotide sequence: TGTGCCAGCGGTCCTAGCCCTCGTGTCTGTACGCAGTATTTT. Its translation: CASGPSPRVCTQYF.

Comments on this clonotype: One end of the junction does not line up with germline, which may come from a read error. The chain uses TRBV11-3 and TRBJ2-7; 8 bases align to TRBD1. The CDR3 covers 15 residues. CDR1 and CDR2 from the germline V gene are SGHNT and YENEEA. The CDR3 region is CDSNPGSGGNYEQYF. Written as DNA, the CDR3 is TGTGACAGCAACCCCGGGTCAGGGGGCAACTACGAGCAGTACTTC.

Details on this clonotype: The conserved final phenylalanine or tryptophan is absent from the CDR3, which likely points to a read error. This sequence joins TRBV11-2 and TRBJ2-3; D gene uncertain. Germline V CDR1 and CDR2: SGHAT, FQNNGV. CDR3 length equals 17 residues. The CDR3 here is CASSLTPCVPPTDMQYL. The DNA for the CDR3 is TGTGCCAGCAGCTTAACACCCTGCGTACCCCCCACAGATATGCAGTATTTG.

Comment on this clonotype: Given a much more abundant clone one base away, this may be a read error. The conserved phenylalanine or tryptophan is not found at the CDR3 terminus, so this likely reflects a read error. The genes are TRBV7-9 and TRBJ1-6; maybe TRBD1 (6 bases). The CDR3 sequence is 13 residues long. Deletions cut 10 bases from V and 11 bases from J, with 18 bases between. Per germline, CDR1 SEHNR and CDR2 FQNEAQ (reference sequence). DNA for the CDR3: TGTGCCACCCGACAGGACTCCAGAGCACCCCTCCACCTT. The encoded protein is CATRQDSRAPLHL.

Worth noting for this clonotype: At one boundary the junction diverges from the germline segment, which might be a read error. The V gene is TRBV4-2, the J gene TRBJ1-1, with TRBD1 identical over 11 bases. CDR1 is LGHNA and CDR2 is YNFKEQ in the germline V gene. The CDR3 loop spans 19 amino acids. The CDR3 is CASSQEGTTDRGRITEAFF. The CDR3 DNA is TGTGCCAGCAGCCAAGAGGGGACTACGGACAGGGGGCGTATCACTGAAGCCTTCTTT.

Worth noting for this clonotype: The conserved phenylalanine or tryptophan is not found at the CDR3 terminus, so this likely reflects a read error. The V and J genes are TRBV28 and TRBJ1-5, with D possibly being TRBD1 (6 bases). From germline, CDR1 is MDHEN and CDR2 SYDVKM. The CDR3 has 15 amino acids. With 6 bases removed from V and 3 bases from J, the gap between germline ends came to 15 bases. For the CDR3, the DNA is TGTGCCAGCAGGGTAGGGGGTTTCGTCAATCAGCCCCAGCATATT. It encodes CASRVGGFVNQPQHI.